A selection of T cell receptor beta chains follows, all from one sample in a study of cytomegalovirus exposure and HLA in healthy donors. Here immunoSEQ multiplex PCR was the method, and the copy in TCRdb shows in-frame clones only, minus some. The sample holds fewer than 120,000 clones, over 60% seen once. Sequenced sample: PBMCs. Receptor source: a woman aged 25 to 39 in good health and CMV-seronegative. Each CDR3 is given with its conserved first and last residue. A D gene is named only where the DNA matches it firmly. Expanded clones get a size class; other rows say once, few or many, or leave the size out.

clone_size: .; j_call: TRBJ1-2; cdr3_length: 15; v_call: TRBV7-9; d_call: TRBD1; cdr3_nt: TGTGCCAGCAGCCCCCCATGGGGGACAGATAATGGCTACACCTTC; cdr3_aa: CASSPPWGTDNGYTF
clone_size: .; j_call: TRBJ1-5; cdr3_length: 14; v_call: TRBV9; d_call: TRBD1; cdr3_nt: TGTGCCAGCAGACGGGACAGGTCGAATCAGCCCCAGCATTTT; cdr3_aa: CASRRDRSNQPQHF
clone_size: once; j_call: TRBJ2-1; cdr3_length: 18; v_call: TRBV7-2; d_call: TRBD2; cdr3_nt: TGTGCCAGCAGCTCGTCAAGGACTAGCGGGAGGGGAAACAATGAGCAGTTCTTC; cdr3_aa: CASSSSRTSGRGNNEQFF
clone_size: .; j_call: TRBJ1-2; cdr3_length: 10; v_call: TRBV30; d_call: .; cdr3_nt: TGTGCCGGACAGATCTATGGCTACACCTTC; cdr3_aa: CAGQIYGYTF
clone_size: .; j_call: TRBJ2-5; cdr3_length: 15; v_call: TRBV30; d_call: TRBD2; cdr3_nt: TGTGCCTGGAGTGTCCCGCCACTAGCGGGAGAGACCCAGTACTTC; cdr3_aa: CAWSVPPLAGETQYF
clone_size: .; j_call: TRBJ2-6; cdr3_length: 21; v_call: TRBV9; d_call: .; cdr3_nt: TGTGCCAGCAGCGTAAGCCGCCCCGGCGGCGGGCTCAGCTCTGGGGCCAACGTCCTGACTTTC; cdr3_aa: CASSVSRPGGGLSSGANVLTF
clone_size: .; j_call: TRBJ1-1; cdr3_length: 15; v_call: TRBV28; d_call: TRBD1; cdr3_nt: TGTGCCAGCCTAGCTCAGGGGGCAAGTATCACTGAAGCTTTCTTT; cdr3_aa: CASLAQGASITEAFF
clone_size: .; j_call: TRBJ2-2; cdr3_length: 14; v_call: TRBV28; d_call: .; cdr3_nt: TGTGCCAGCAGTTCAGGGTCGGGGGCCGGGGAGCTGTTTTTT; cdr3_aa: CASSSGSGAGELFF
clone_size: .; j_call: TRBJ2-7; cdr3_length: 17; v_call: TRBV7-6; d_call: TRBD2; cdr3_nt: TGTGCCAGCAGCTCCCTTACTAGCGGGAGAGGTCCCTACGAGCAGTACTTC; cdr3_aa: CASSSLTSGRGPYEQYF
clone_size: .; j_call: TRBJ2-3; cdr3_length: 15; v_call: TRBV4-1; d_call: .; cdr3_nt: TGCGCCAGCAGCCAGCCACAGGGTTTAACAGATACGCAGTATTTT; cdr3_aa: CASSQPQGLTDTQYF
clone_size: .; j_call: TRBJ1-1; cdr3_length: 15; v_call: TRBV7-6; d_call: TRBD1; cdr3_nt: TGTGCCAGCAGCGACAGGACAGGGGTGAACACTGAAGCTTTCTTT; cdr3_aa: CASSDRTGVNTEAFF
clone_size: once; j_call: TRBJ2-1; cdr3_length: 18; v_call: TRBV4-1; d_call: TRBD1; cdr3_nt: TGCGCCAGCAGCCAAGAAGCGGGACAGGGACCTCTCTACAATGAGCAGTTCTTC; cdr3_aa: CASSQEAGQGPLYNEQFF
clone_size: .; j_call: TRBJ1-2; cdr3_length: 16; v_call: TRBV4-3; d_call: .; cdr3_nt: TGCGCCAGCAGCCAAGAAGCGGGCCGGGGGGGCTATGGCTACACCTTC; cdr3_aa: CASSQEAGRGGYGYTF
clone_size: .; j_call: TRBJ2-7; cdr3_length: 15; v_call: TRBV2; d_call: TRBD1; cdr3_nt: TGTGCCAGCAACAAGGAGGGACAGGGGGTAGGGGAGCAGTACTTC; cdr3_aa: CASNKEGQGVGEQYF
clone_size: .; j_call: TRBJ1-5; cdr3_length: 19; v_call: TRBV28; d_call: TRBD1; cdr3_nt: TGTGCCAGCAGCCTACCAACCAATACAGGGGGCGGGGGCAATCAGCCCCAGCATTTT; cdr3_aa: CASSLPTNTGGGGNQPQHF
clone_size: .; j_call: TRBJ2-2; cdr3_length: 15; v_call: TRBV4-1; d_call: TRBD1; cdr3_nt: TGCGCCAGCAGCCACGGGGACAGGGACACCGGGGAGCTGTTTTTT; cdr3_aa: CASSHGDRDTGELFF
clone_size: .; j_call: TRBJ2-3; cdr3_length: 13; v_call: TRBV13; d_call: TRBD2; cdr3_nt: TGTGCCTACAGTAGCGGGGAGCACGATACGCAGTATTTT; cdr3_aa: CAYSSGEHDTQYF
clone_size: few; j_call: TRBJ1-2; cdr3_length: 15; v_call: TRBV28; d_call: .; cdr3_nt: TGTGCCAGCAGGTCGTCGGACACCGGGAACTATGGCTACACCTTC; cdr3_aa: CASRSSDTGNYGYTF
clone_size: few; j_call: TRBJ2-5; cdr3_length: 18; v_call: TRBV4-3; d_call: TRBD2; cdr3_nt: TGCGCCAGCAGCCCCCAGAGGCTAGCGGGGGGCCAGCAAGAGACCCAGTACTTC; cdr3_aa: CASSPQRLAGGQQETQYF
clone_size: .; j_call: TRBJ2-1; cdr3_length: 15; v_call: TRBV4-3; d_call: .; cdr3_nt: TGCGCCAGCAGCCAAGATCCTACTAATGATAATGAGCAGTTCTTC; cdr3_aa: CASSQDPTNDNEQFF
clone_size: .; j_call: TRBJ2-7; cdr3_length: 13; v_call: TRBV27; d_call: .; cdr3_nt: TGTGCCAGCAGCCGGACAGTCTCCTACGAGCAGTACTTC; cdr3_aa: CASSRTVSYEQYF
clone_size: .; j_call: TRBJ1-1; cdr3_length: 13; v_call: TRBV5-6; d_call: .; cdr3_nt: TGTGCCAGCAGCTTGAAAAGGAGCACTGAAGCTTTCTTT; cdr3_aa: CASSLKRSTEAFF
clone_size: .; j_call: TRBJ1-2; cdr3_length: 15; v_call: TRBV6-5; d_call: .; cdr3_nt: TGTGCCAGCAGTTTTGCGGGCCAAGGAGGCTATGGCTACACCTTC; cdr3_aa: CASSFAGQGGYGYTF